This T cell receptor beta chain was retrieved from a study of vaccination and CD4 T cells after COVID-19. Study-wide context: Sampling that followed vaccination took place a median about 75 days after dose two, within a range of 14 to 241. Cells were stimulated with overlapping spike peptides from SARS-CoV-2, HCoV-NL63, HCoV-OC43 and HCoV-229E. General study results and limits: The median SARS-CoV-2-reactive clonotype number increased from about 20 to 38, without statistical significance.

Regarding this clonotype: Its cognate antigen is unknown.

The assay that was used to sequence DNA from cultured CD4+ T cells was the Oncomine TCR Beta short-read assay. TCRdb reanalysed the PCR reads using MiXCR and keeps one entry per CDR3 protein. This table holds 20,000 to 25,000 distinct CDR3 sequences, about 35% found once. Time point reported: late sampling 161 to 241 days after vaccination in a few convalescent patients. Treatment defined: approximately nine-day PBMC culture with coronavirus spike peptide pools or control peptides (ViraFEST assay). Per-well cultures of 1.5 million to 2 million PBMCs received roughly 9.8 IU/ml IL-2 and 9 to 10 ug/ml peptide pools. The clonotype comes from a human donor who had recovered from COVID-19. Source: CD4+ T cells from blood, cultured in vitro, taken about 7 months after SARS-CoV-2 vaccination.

DNA for the CDR3: TGCAGTGCTAGAGGTTCGGCGGGGCCCAATCAGCCCCAGCATTTT. Amino acid sequence: CSARGSAGPNQPQHF. The rearrangement links TRBV20-1 to TRBJ1-5; TRBD1 might be the D (5 bases). V was clipped by 1 base and J by 3 bases, with 13 bases between them. Germline-derived CDR1 and CDR2 are DFQATT and SNEGSKA (reference sequence). CDR3 size: 15 residues.